This TCR beta chain was sequenced for a study of blood T cell repertoires in COVID-19 (dated by TCRdb to 2019 to 2021). About the study as a whole: The collaborator samples originated in the United States, Italy and Spain and spanned the acute and convalescent phases of COVID-19. The dataset comprised deeply sampled blood TCRbeta repertoires from subjects exposed to, actively infected with, or recovered from COVID-19. The prospective study material was composed of cDNA or gDNA derived from T cells, B-cell-depleted T cells, or PBMCs. Where HLA class I and class II types were available, the types were taken from metadata supplied by the sample provider, not from assay-based typing. The repertoires were released in a freely available public database meant as a resource for research on the immune response to SARS-CoV-2. The samples were drawn from two sources: the first 160 participants of the ongoing ImmuneRACE study, and over 950 subjects contributed by 6 global collaborators. Sample metadata almost always included a de-identified subject ID, COVID-19 status, age in years and sex.

Study-wide conclusions, independent of this receptor: The amount of clinical and demographic metadata varied by source and participant and was provided uncurated.

TCRbeta CDR3 regions were amplified from genomic DNA by means of the immunoSEQ Assay, a bias-controlled multiplex PCR. The paper's processing steps were these. The number of nucleated cells in each sample was estimated from the amplification of reference gene primers within the assay. To quantify the absolute abundance of each unique TCRbeta CDR3 rearrangement, sequence reads were collapsed and filtered. For each sample, productive Simpson clonality was calculated by taking the square root of Simpson's diversity index across productive rearrangements. TCRdb retrieved this table from immuneACCESS and kept in-frame rearrangements only. Not all clones are present; in checked studies, unresolved V genes account for under half, and no reason is known for the remainder. The DNA gave D and trimming, while V, J and clone size come from that table. Recorded for this sample are about 220,000 clones; 82% of them occurred a single time. The leading ten clones occupy under 3.5% of the sample.

Enrolling through a virtual design, the prospective study's participants ranged in age from roughly 18 to 89 years and lived across 20 to 30 United States geographic areas. To assign participants to cohorts, the prospective study relied on clinical history that participants themselves reported in a screening survey and a study questionnaire. For ImmuneRACE Cohort 3, a participant was defined as recovered based on two consecutive negative NP/OP PCR tests, clearance by a healthcare professional, or resolution of symptoms. Mobile phlebotomists in the prospective study collected whole blood, serum and a nasopharyngeal or oropharyngeal swab from every participant. Participants in the prospective study had the option to provide additional blood draws and questionnaires over a roughly 2-month period. Blood samples from the prospective study were shipped frozen or at room temperature prior to DNA extraction.

V is pruned by 7 bases and J by 4 bases, leaving 6 bases of the junction without a gene match. Including cysteine and phenylalanine, the CDR3 has 12 amino acids. Just the 36-base CDR3 DNA is kept, in frame starting at base 1. According to the germline V gene, CDR1 reads SQVTM and CDR2 reads ANQGSEA. A note on this clone: Which antigen it targets is not known. The sample holds no much larger clone one base away, and base qualities are not on file.

The TCR comes from a woman aged 60 to 75 who had recovered from COVID-19. Sample: PBMCs or T cells enriched from blood (not recorded which). This chain is built from TRBV29-1 and TRBJ1-2; the junction holds 7 bases that match TRBD1. The encoded CDR3 is CSDTGDFYGYTF. The DNA sequence is given as TGCAGCGATACAGGGGACTTCTATGGCTACACCTTC. Beyond the CDR3, the reference TRBV29-1 and TRBJ1-2 genes provide the residues; the full variable domain reads: SAVISQKPSRDICQRGTSLTIQCQVDSQVTMMFWYRQQPGQSLTLIATANQGSEATYESGFVIDKFPISRPNLTFSTLTVSNMSPEDSSIYLCSDTGDFYGYTFGSGTRLTVV.